This paragraph reports one TCR beta chain. Its antigen remains unidentified. This entry belongs to a study of T cell responses to AZD1222 COVID-19 vaccine. Regarding the study as a whole: Reportedly, nearly half the spike-specific TCRs target unmutated variant regions. Only six AZD1222 recipients tested seropositive at baseline. Across spike, vaccine-associated CD4 TCRs were found, dominant at 160-218 and 743-854.

The repertoire was sequenced with immunoSEQ multiplex PCR; TCRdb's copy has only in-frame clones and lacks some. This sample has 150,000 or so clones, with roughly nine tenths found just once. This TCR was recovered from an adult in good health. Here the sequenced sample was peripheral blood, taken on day 0 of AZD1222 vaccination.

The CDR3 bases are TGTGCCAGCAGCCCCCTCCAGGGAGGCTACACCTTC. It specifies CASSPLQGGYTF. The chain combines TRBV14 with TRBJ1-2; the D gene is possibly TRBD1 (5 bases). CDR1 is SGHDN, CDR2 FVKESK, per germline. V was shortened by 4 bases and J by 8 bases, with 11 bases between the two germline ends. This CDR3 comprises 12 residues.